This T cell receptor beta chain was obtained from a study of a mutant IDH1 vaccine in newly diagnosed glioma. Clones were read by immunoSEQ multiplex PCR, and TCRdb kept only the in-frame ones, dropping some. The sample lists around 56,000 clones; roughly 81% were seen once. Time point reported: week 23, last vaccination. Doses comprised 300 ug of mutant IDH1 20-mer peptide each, plus topical imiquimod. With regard to this clone: No antigen is known for it.

Germline V gene lookup returns CDR1 PRHDT and CDR2 FYEKMQ (reference sequence). The CDR3 has 13 residues. V lost 1 base and J lost 5, with 8 bases in between. Sequenced material: PBMCs, taken from a glioma patient whose treatment included an IDH1 peptide vaccine. This clonotype originated in a woman in her thirties or forties with glioma. Some clones in this sample may be carry-over from other donors' samples. V gene TRBV13 combines with J gene TRBJ2-5; D could derive from TRBD1 or TRBD2 (5 bases each). CDR3 sequence: CASSLVGGETQYF. As DNA, the CDR3 is TGTGCCAGCAGCTTAGTTGGGGGTGAGACCCAGTACTTC.